Following are 17 T cell receptor beta chains from one sample sequenced in a study of early T cells in non-severe SARS-CoV-2 infection. TCRdb fed the 5' RACE reads into MiXCR, producing one record per CDR3 protein. The table records some 50,000 distinct CDR3 sequences, 3.5% to 5% of them present only once. Specimen: whole blood. These receptors were obtained from an adult who was a healthcare worker with PCR-confirmed SARS-CoV-2 infection or an uninfected control (not recorded which).

This clonotype was picked up many times. The chain has TRBV7-9 and TRBJ1-4; no clear D gene. The CDR3 totals 16 residues. V was shortened by 1 base and J by 5 bases, with 14 bases between the two germline ends. CDR1 is SEHNR, CDR2 FQNEAQ, per germline (reference sequence). CDR3 amino acids: CASSLGKGATNEKLFF. In DNA form, the CDR3 reads TGTGCCAGCAGCTTAGGGAAGGGTGCCACGAATGAAAAACTGTTTTTT.

This clonotype was picked up a small number of times. V gene TRBV25-1 combines with J gene TRBJ1-6; a possible D gene is TRBD1 (6 bases). CDR1 MGHDK and CDR2 SYGVNS come from the germline V gene. Trimming removed 4 bases from V and 10 bases from J, with 14 bases in between. This CDR3 is built from 14 residues. CDR3 nucleotide sequence: TGTGCCAGCAGTGGCCTAGGGGGGGGATCACCCCTCCACTTT. It specifies CASSGLGGGSPLHF.

This clonotype was found many times. The chain uses TRBV19 and TRBJ2-1; tentatively, D is TRBD2 (6 bases). CDR3 length equals 14 residues. Trimming took 7 bases from V and 10 from J, leaving 20 bases between them. Germline V gene data show CDR1 as LNHDA and CDR2 as SQIVND (reference sequence). CDR3 coding DNA: TGTGCCAGTAAGCGGACTACCTTGGCGGGAGAGCAGTTCTTC. Translation: CASKRTTLAGEQFF.

This clonotype has at least ten counts. J is TRBJ2-7 and V is TRBV20-1; D uncertain. The V end was cut by 3 bases, the J end by 3 bases, with 9 bases between. CDR1 is DFQATT and CDR2 is SNEGSKA in the germline V gene (reference sequence). The CDR3 is 12 residues long. CDR3 region: CSASLQDYEQYF. The CDR3 DNA reads TGCAGTGCTAGTCTTCAGGACTACGAGCAGTACTTC.

This clonotype was found many times. This chain uses TRBV7-8 with TRBJ2-7, with 8 bases identical to TRBD1. The ends lost 4 bases at V and 5 bases at J; junction bases unmatched: 7. This CDR3 is built from 14 residues. Looked up from germline, CDR1 is SGHVS and CDR2 is FQNEAQ. CDR3 protein: CASSSGQGGNEQYF. CDR3 nucleotide sequence: TGTGCCAGCAGCTCTGGACAGGGAGGAAACGAGCAGTACTTC. The full variable domain, with the rest looked up from reference TRBV7-8 and TRBJ2-7, is GAGVSQSPRYKVAKRGQDVALRCDPISGHVSLFWYQQALGQGPEFLTYFQNEAQLDKSGLPSDRFFAERPEGSVSTLKIQRTQQEDSAVYLCASSSGQGGNEQYFGPGTRLTVT.

The CDR3: CASSFRMSGQETQYF. DNA for the CDR3: TGTGCCAGCAGCTTCCGGATGAGTGGTCAAGAGACCCAGTACTTC. The gene calls are TRBV7-2 and TRBJ2-5; unclear D gene. The V end lost 3 bases, the J end lost 2 bases, and 13 bases lay between the germline ends. This CDR3 is 15 amino acids long. Germline CDR1 SGHTA, CDR2 FQGNSA.

In this sample, this clonotype turned up many times. The chain is built from TRBV7-6 and TRBJ2-3; tentative D call: TRBD1 (5 bases). V lost 1 base to trimming and J lost 4 bases, with 6 bases between them. The CDR3 sequence is 13 residues long. Germline-derived CDR1 and CDR2 are SGHVS and FNYEAQ. CDR3 DNA: TGTGCCAGCAGCTTAGTAGGGGCAGATACGCAGTATTTT. Its translation: CASSLVGADTQYF.

This chain connects TRBV6-6 to TRBJ2-1; possibly TRBD1 for D (5 bases). Between the trimmed V and J ends, which lost 0 bases and 0 bases, there was a span of 12 bases. The CDR3 covers 17 residues. Germline-derived CDR1 and CDR2 are MNHNY and SVGAGI (reference sequence). The chain's CDR3 is CASSYSGRPSSYNEQFF. The CDR3 DNA sequence: TGTGCCAGCAGTTACTCGGGGCGGCCCAGCTCCTACAATGAGCAGTTCTTC.

This clonotype was detected ten times or more. The CDR3 sequence is CASSKTGGSSPLHF. Written as DNA, the CDR3 is TGTGCCAGCAGTAAAACAGGGGGCAGTTCACCCCTCCACTTT. The rearrangement links TRBV27 to TRBJ1-6, with 9 bases fitting TRBD1. With V trimmed by 5 bases and J by 9 bases, 5 bases remained unmatched. The length of the CDR3 is 14 residues. Germline CDR1 is MNHEY and CDR2 is SMNVEV (reference sequence).

This clonotype was detected many times. The rearrangement links TRBV12-3 or TRBV12-4 to TRBJ1-5; the match to TRBD1 covers 9 bases. The CDR3 has 17 amino acids. Trimming cost V 6 bases and J 7 bases; bases outside gene matches: 16. In DNA form, the CDR3 reads TGTGCCAGCAGCCAGAATCCGGGACAGGGAGGGGAGCAGCCCCAGCATTTT. Translating gives CASSQNPGQGGEQPQHF.

V gene TRBV20-1 combines with J gene TRBJ1-3; TRBD1 is a possible D gene (5 bases). V was shortened by 6 bases and J by 0 bases, with 18 bases between the two germline ends. The germline V gene encodes CDR1 DFQATT and CDR2 SNEGSKA (reference sequence). The CDR3 consists of 16 residues. CDR3 nucleotides: TGCAGTGCGAGTCCCGGGACGGGGATCTCTGGAAACACCATATATTTT. It translates to CSASPGTGISGNTIYF.

This rearrangement joins TRBV29-1 to TRBJ2-7; weak D call: TRBD1 (6 bases). Looked up from germline, CDR1 is SQVTM and CDR2 is ANQGSEA. V gave up 6 bases and J gave up 11 bases, with 23 bases separating them. This CDR3 is built from 13 residues. The CDR3 region is CSVADRRLFLEYF. In DNA form, the CDR3 reads TGCAGCGTAGCCGACAGGAGGCTCTTTCTTGAGTACTTC.

This clonotype was picked up many times. The J gene is TRBJ1-1, the V gene TRBV9, with D tentatively TRBD1 (5 bases). The CDR3 totals 14 residues. CDR1 is SGDLS and CDR2 is YYNGEE in the germline V gene. Between the trimmed V and J ends, which lost 0 bases and 4 bases, there was a span of 10 bases. Written as DNA, the CDR3 is TGTGCCAGCAGCGTAGATCACGGGGGCACTGAAGCTTTCTTT. Translating gives CASSVDHGGTEAFF.

This clonotype was observed at least ten times. The V call is TRBV6-2 or TRBV6-3, the J call TRBJ2-4; D is unresolved. This CDR3 region has 14 residues. Deletions cut 6 bases from V and 7 bases from J, with 16 bases between. CDR1 is MNHEY and CDR2 is SVGEGT in the germline V gene. CDR3 protein: CASRGGGSRNIQYF. The CDR3 DNA follows: TGTGCCAGCAGGGGTGGCGGTTCAAGGAACATTCAGTACTTC.

This clonotype has at least ten counts. The CDR3 bases are TGTGCCAGCAGCCGCGGCGGGGGGACTGAGCAGTTCTTC. The encoded protein is CASSRGGGTEQFF. The chain joins TRBV12-3 or TRBV12-4 to TRBJ2-1, with 8 bases lining up with TRBD2. The ends lost 6 bases at V and 9 bases at J; junction bases unmatched: 7. This CDR3 has 13 residues.

This clonotype was seen ten or more times. This chain joins TRBV7-2 and TRBJ1-3; no reliable D call. This CDR3 has 15 amino acids. The germline V gene has CDR1 SGHTA and CDR2 FQGNSA. Trimming pared 2 bases from V and 0 bases from J, leaving 8 bases between. CDR3 coding DNA: TGTGCCAGCAGCTTACAGCCCAGCTCTGGAAACACCATATATTTT. Its translation: CASSLQPSSGNTIYF.

This clonotype was recorded at least ten times. J is TRBJ1-5 and V is TRBV6-5, with no clear D. Trimming shortened V by 6 bases and J by 10 bases, and 22 bases separated the two germline ends. Germline assignment: CDR1 MNHEY and CDR2 SVGAGI. This CDR3 spans 15 amino acids. This CDR3 is CASSSRHPGAQPQHF. DNA for the CDR3: TGTGCCAGCAGCTCCAGACATCCGGGAGCGCAACCCCAGCATTTT.